This TCR beta chain stems from a study of human T cells and chemical hapten exposure. Time point defined: pre-sensitization, week 0. As for treatment: therapeutic diphenylcyclopropenone sensitization with weekly scalp DPC. The V end was cut by 7 bases, the J end by 3 bases, with 10 bases between. CDR3 length: 12 residues. The germline gives CDR1 MDHEN, CDR2 SYDVKM. TCRdb independently ran MiXCR on the RACE reads; one entry per CDR3 protein. Of 300,000 to 450,000 distinct CDR3 sequences listed, approximately 5.1% were seen once; the top ten hold 2% to 3%. The chain joins TRBV28 to TRBJ2-7; D possibly corresponds to TRBD1 (5 bases). The sequence derives from a woman aged 45-60 years with alopecia areata. Some clones in this sample may be carry-over from other donors' samples. Sequencing used whole blood, obtained in connection with sensitization to the hapten diphenylcyclopropenone (DPC). The CDR3: CASTMDNYEQYF. CDR3 DNA sequence: TGTGCCAGCACCATGGACAACTACGAGCAGTACTTC. Full variable domain (rest looked up from reference TRBV28 and TRBJ2-7): DVKVTQSSRYLVKRTGEKVFLECVQDMDHENMFWYRQDPGLGLRLIYFSYDVKMKEKGDIPEGYSVSREKKERFSLILESASTNQTSMYLCASTMDNYEQYFGPGTRLTVT.